The 19 T cell receptor beta chains presented below share a single source sample, sequenced in a study of T cells after somatic rescue of genetic block. The method was immunoSEQ multiplex PCR; TCRdb's version includes in-frame clones alone and lacks a portion of them. The sample has 15,000 or so clones; 65% to 75% are singletons. The sample was peripheral blood mononuclear cells (PBMCs). The origin of the receptors is a boy aged 10-17 years.

Only a few counts were recorded for this clone. The chain couples TRBV27 to TRBJ2-3; 10 nucleotides align to TRBD2. V gave up 4 bases and J gave up 2 bases; unmatched junction bases: 3. CDR3 length: 15 residues. Germline CDR1 MNHEY, CDR2 SMNVEV (reference sequence). The CDR3 spells CASSYLAGVTDTQYF. The CDR3 nucleotides are TGTGCCAGCAGTTATCTAGCGGGAGTCACAGATACGCAGTATTTT.

The rearrangement joins TRBV5-6 to TRBJ1-4, with a weak D call TRBD1 (6 bases). Trimming pared 3 bases from V and 7 bases from J, leaving 13 bases between. The germline CDR1 and CDR2 sequences are SGHDT and YYEEEE. This CDR3 has 14 residues. The CDR3: CASSYRVWSEKLFF. The DNA for the CDR3 is TGTGCCAGCAGCTACAGGGTTTGGAGTGAAAAACTGTTTTTT.

This clone came up a few times. CDR3 nucleotides: TGTGCCAGCTCACCAATAGGACACGGAGCTTCTAGCACAGATACGCAGTATTTT. It encodes CASSPIGHGASSTDTQYF. J is TRBJ2-3 and V is TRBV18, with D possibly matching TRBD1 (5 bases). Germline values: CDR1 KGHSH, CDR2 LQKENI. Trimming shortened V by 2 bases and J by 0 bases, and 18 bases separated the two germline ends. This CDR3 contains 18 residues.

This rearrangement joins TRBV27 to TRBJ1-1; 7 bases line up with TRBD1. J lost 3 bases, V lost 3 bases, and 13 bases had no gene match. The CDR3 is made up of 17 amino acids. From germline, CDR1 is MNHEY and CDR2 SMNVEV (reference sequence). As DNA, the CDR3 is TGTGCCAGCAGTTTGTCTCCGGACAGGTGGGAGGACACTGAAGCTTTCTTT. It specifies CASSLSPDRWEDTEAFF.

This clone was counted a single time. The rearrangement uses TRBV7-6 and TRBJ2-5, with 8 nucleotides matching TRBD2. Germline V gives CDR1 SGHVS, CDR2 FNYEAQ. The CDR3 sequence is 16 residues long. With V trimmed by 1 base and J by 2 bases, 6 bases remained unmatched. Here the CDR3 reads CASSLVWGLVQETQYF. CDR3 nucleotides: TGTGCCAGCAGCTTAGTATGGGGACTAGTGCAAGAGACCCAGTACTTC. Full variable domain (remainder filled in from reference TRBV7-6 and TRBJ2-5): GAGVSQSPRYKVTKRGQDVALRCDPISGHVSLYWYRQALGQGPEFLTYFNYEAQQDKSGLPNDRFSAERPEGSISTLTIQRTEQRDSAMYRCASSLVWGLVQETQYFGPGTRLLVL.

This chain links TRBV18 with TRBJ2-2; a weak D match, TRBD1 (5 bases). This CDR3 has 15 amino acids. Trimming left V 3 bases short and J 0 bases short, with 8 bases between. CDR1 and CDR2 from the germline V gene are KGHSH and LQKENI. This CDR3 reads CASSPSTANTGELFF. The CDR3 DNA sequence: TGTGCCAGCTCACCTTCGACAGCGAACACCGGGGAGCTGTTTTTT.

CDR3 protein: CASTVPDPDEQYF. CDR3 DNA sequence: TGTGCCAGCACCGTACCGGACCCGGACGAGCAGTACTTC. The rearrangement joins TRBV6-5 to TRBJ2-5; unclear D gene. With the DNA end fitting TRBJ2-7 better, the J assignment may be wrong. The CDR3 is 13 amino acids. Germline CDR1 reads MNHEY; CDR2 reads SVGAGI.

This clone was counted a few times. The rearrangement joins TRBV7-3 to TRBJ2-5; maybe TRBD1 (6 bases). This CDR3 has 15 amino acids. V shed 2 bases and J shed 5 bases, with 15 bases lying between them. Per germline, CDR1 SGHTA and CDR2 FQGTGA. CDR3 bases: TGTGCCAGCAGCTTACAGGCAGGGGTGGGGGAGACCCAGTACTTC. This translates into CASSLQAGVGETQYF. Filled out from reference TRBV7-3 and TRBJ2-5, the complete variable domain reads GAGVSQTPSNKVTEKGKYVELRCDPISGHTALYWYRQSLGQGPEFLIYFQGTGAADDSGLPNDRFFAVRPEGSVSTLKIQRTERGDSAVYLCASSLQAGVGETQYFGPGTRLLVL.

CDR3 protein: CASSPPPGTTNTGELFF. CDR3 DNA sequence: TGTGCCAGCAGCCCGCCTCCGGGGACAACGAACACCGGGGAGCTGTTTTTT. V usage is TRBV11-3 and J usage is TRBJ2-2, with D possibly TRBD1 on 6 matching bases. This CDR3 is 17 amino acids long. V shed 5 bases and J shed 0 bases, with 16 bases lying between them. Germline V gene lookup returns CDR1 SGHNT and CDR2 YENEEA.

The chain employs TRBV27 and TRBJ1-2; TRBD1 might be the D (6 bases). The CDR3 is 15 residues long. Germline loops: CDR1 MNHEY, CDR2 SMNVEV (reference sequence). Trimming removed 5 bases from V and 6 bases from J, with 19 bases in between. The CDR3 loop is CASSPSGGATNGYTF. In nucleotides, the CDR3 is TGTGCCAGCAGTCCTTCGGGGGGGGCAACGAATGGCTACACCTTC.

The gene calls are TRBV7-2 and TRBJ2-3, with a weak D call TRBD2 (6 bases). V lost 1 base and J lost 5, with 13 bases in between. The CDR3 has 15 residues. In germline, CDR1 is SGHTA, CDR2 FQGNSA. The CDR3 region is CASSLVPGAGDTQYF. The CDR3 DNA is TGTGCCAGCAGCTTAGTGCCGGGAGCAGGAGATACGCAGTATTTT.

The rearrangement links TRBV7-2 to TRBJ2-7; D may correspond to TRBD1 or TRBD2 (5 bases each). This CDR3 contains 11 residues. Trimming removed 6 bases from V and 12 bases from J, with 15 bases in between. Per the germline V gene, CDR1 is SGHTA and CDR2 is FQGNSA. The CDR3 DNA reads TGTGCCAGCAGACAGCCGGGACGCGTGTACTTC. Translating it yields CASRQPGRVYF.

The chain has TRBV6-5 and TRBJ2-1; 8 positions match TRBD2. The germline V gene encodes CDR1 MNHEY and CDR2 SVGAGI. The CDR3 sequence is 14 residues long. V was clipped by 0 bases and J by 15 bases; unmatched bases: 10. The DNA of the CDR3 is TGTGCCAGCAGTTACTCCAGACTAGCGAGAGGGGTGTTCTTC. This translates into CASSYSRLARGVFF.

This clone was counted a few times. The chain links TRBV7-9 to TRBJ2-7, with D possibly TRBD1 on 6 matching bases. Germline-derived CDR1 and CDR2 are SEHNR and FQNEAQ (reference sequence). The CDR3 has 15 amino acids. Deletions cut 2 bases from V and 4 bases from J, with 15 bases between. DNA of the CDR3: TGTGCCAGCAGCTTATCTGACAGGATATTATACGAGCAGTACTTC. Protein sequence: CASSLSDRILYEQYF.

This chain links TRBV6-5 with TRBJ1-5; no clear D gene. Deletions cut 5 bases from V and 2 bases from J, with 10 bases between. Germline CDR1 is MNHEY and CDR2 is SVGAGI. The CDR3 covers 14 residues. The CDR3 nucleotides are TGTGCCAGCAGTGTTCAGAAGGGCAATCAGCCCCAGCATTTT. Encoded protein: CASSVQKGNQPQHF.

The table lists this clone with a few counts. V and J are TRBV7-9 and TRBJ2-2; no clear D. Germline values: CDR1 SEHNR, CDR2 FQNEAQ (reference sequence). The CDR3 is 15 amino acids. The germline V and J ends were trimmed by 1 base and 6 bases, with 12 bases remaining between them. CDR3 nucleotide sequence: TGTGCCAGCAGCTTAGTGGCAGTCTTCTCCGGGGAGCTGTTTTTT. Amino acid sequence: CASSLVAVFSGELFF.

This clone was seen only once. This chain joins TRBV6-5 and TRBJ2-7; 11 bases agree with TRBD1. Looked up from germline, CDR1 is MNHEY and CDR2 is SVGAGI. Trimming removed 3 bases from V and 2 bases from J; junction bases left unmatched: 3. There are 15 residues in the CDR3. This chain's CDR3 is CASSYWDRGAYEQYF. The CDR3 DNA reads as TGTGCCAGCAGTTATTGGGACAGGGGGGCCTACGAGCAGTACTTC.

The chain is built from TRBV7-9 and TRBJ1-2, with 9 bases fitting TRBD1. The CDR3 consists of 14 residues. Trimming at V came to 7 bases and at J to 4 bases, leaving 7 bases not matched to a gene. CDR1 is SEHNR, CDR2 FQNEAQ, per germline (reference sequence). This chain's CDR3 is CASIQQGAVYGYTF. CDR3 nucleotide sequence: TGTGCCAGCATTCAACAGGGGGCTGTCTATGGCTACACCTTC.

A few counts support this clone. The CDR3 region is CASRQVPGAATEAFF. The DNA for the CDR3 is TGTGCCAGCAGGCAGGTCCCCGGCGCGGCCACTGAAGCTTTCTTT. The chain has TRBV6-5 and TRBJ1-1, with D unresolved. V was cut by 6 bases and J by 4 bases, with 18 bases left in between. The V gene's germline CDR1 is MNHEY and CDR2 SVGAGI. CDR3 length equals 15 residues.